Sequencing of this T cell receptor (beta chain) was carried out in a study of cytomegalovirus exposure and HLA in healthy donors. On this clone: The antigen is not known.

General study findings and limits: Common viral pathogens were later found to be apparently linked to several of the most significant clusters. Across HLA loci, a later analysis found differing TCR association rates, with DRB1 most and HLA-C fewest. Clonal expansion, a later analysis showed, was greater in HLA-associated TCR beta chains than in equally common others.

PCR amplification relied on 60 Vbeta primers (plus 13 Jbeta primers). TCRdb keeps only in-frame clones here, not all; method: immunoSEQ multiplex PCR. In the table there are some 220,000 clones, about 85% of which are singletons. Although they were nominally healthy when sampled, donors likely had unrecorded immune exposures. With 3 bases clipped from V and 2 bases from J, the junction kept 13 bases outside the gene matches. The CDR3 is made up of 17 amino acids. CDR1 is SGHDT, CDR2 YYEEEE, per germline. The sample taken for sequencing was PBMCs. The receptor was derived from a girl aged 2-10 years in good health and CMV-seronegative. The V call is TRBV5-6, the J call TRBJ2-5; 7 positions agree with TRBD1. The CDR3 DNA follows: TGTGCCAGCAGCTACCGGACAGGCGGGTTTTGGCAAGAGACCCAGTACTTC. Amino acids: CASSYRTGGFWQETQYF.